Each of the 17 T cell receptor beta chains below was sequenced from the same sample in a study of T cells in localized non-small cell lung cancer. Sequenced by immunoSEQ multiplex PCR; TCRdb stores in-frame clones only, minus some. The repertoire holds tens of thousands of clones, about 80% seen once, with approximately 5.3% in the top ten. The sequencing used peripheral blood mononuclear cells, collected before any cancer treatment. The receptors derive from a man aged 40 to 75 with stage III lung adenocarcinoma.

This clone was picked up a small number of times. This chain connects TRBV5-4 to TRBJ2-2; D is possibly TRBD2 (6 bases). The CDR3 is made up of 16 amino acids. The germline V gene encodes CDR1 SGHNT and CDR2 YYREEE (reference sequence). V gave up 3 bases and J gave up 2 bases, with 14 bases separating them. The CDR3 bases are TGTGCCAGCAGCTCGCTAGCGACCAAAAACACCGGGGAGCTGTTTTTT. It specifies CASSSLATKNTGELFF.

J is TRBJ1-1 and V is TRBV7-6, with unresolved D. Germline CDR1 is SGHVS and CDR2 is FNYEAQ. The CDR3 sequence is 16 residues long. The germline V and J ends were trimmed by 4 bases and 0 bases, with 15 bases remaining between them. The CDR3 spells CASSSILCELNTEAFF. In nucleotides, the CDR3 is TGTGCCAGCAGCTCGATTCTCTGCGAGTTGAACACTGAAGCTTTCTTT.

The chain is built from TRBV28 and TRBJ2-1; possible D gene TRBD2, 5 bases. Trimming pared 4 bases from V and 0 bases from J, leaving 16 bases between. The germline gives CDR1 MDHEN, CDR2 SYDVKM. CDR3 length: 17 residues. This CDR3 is CASSSGRLSSSYNEQFF. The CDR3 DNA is TGTGCCAGCAGTTCGGGGAGACTCTCCAGCTCCTACAATGAGCAGTTCTTC.

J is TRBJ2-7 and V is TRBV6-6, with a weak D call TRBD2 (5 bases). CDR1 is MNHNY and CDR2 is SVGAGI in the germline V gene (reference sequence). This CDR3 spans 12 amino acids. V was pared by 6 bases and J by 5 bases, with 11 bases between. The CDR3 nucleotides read TGTGCCAGCAGGGGAGTCTCAAACGAGCAGTACTTC. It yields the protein CASRGVSNEQYF.

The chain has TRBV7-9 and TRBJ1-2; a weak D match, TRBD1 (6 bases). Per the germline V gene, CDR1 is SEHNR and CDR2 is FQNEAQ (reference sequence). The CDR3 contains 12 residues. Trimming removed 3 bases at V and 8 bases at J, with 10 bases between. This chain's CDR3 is CASSFNQGGYTF. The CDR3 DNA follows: TGTGCCAGCAGCTTCAACCAGGGGGGCTACACCTTC.

CDR3 sequence: CASSPGTFMGELFF. DNA of the CDR3: TGTGCCAGTAGTCCAGGGACTTTTATGGGGGAGCTGTTTTTT. The chain joins TRBV19 to TRBJ2-2, with D possibly being TRBD2 (6 bases). CDR3 length: 14 residues. The germline CDR1 and CDR2 sequences are LNHDA and SQIVND (reference sequence). Trimming took 5 bases from V and 8 from J, leaving 15 bases between them.

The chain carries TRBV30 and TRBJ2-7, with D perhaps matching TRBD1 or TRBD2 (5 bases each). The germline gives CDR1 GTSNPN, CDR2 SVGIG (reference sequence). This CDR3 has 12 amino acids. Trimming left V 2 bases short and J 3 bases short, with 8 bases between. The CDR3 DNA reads TGTGCCTGGAGTCGGGACCGCTACGAGCAGTACTTC. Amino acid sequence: CAWSRDRYEQYF.

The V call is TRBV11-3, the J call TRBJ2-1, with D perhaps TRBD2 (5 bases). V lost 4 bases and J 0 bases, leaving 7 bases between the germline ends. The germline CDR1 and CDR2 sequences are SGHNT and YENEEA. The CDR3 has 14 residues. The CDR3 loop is CASSSTSSYNEQFF. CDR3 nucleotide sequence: TGTGCCAGCAGCTCCACTAGCTCCTACAATGAGCAGTTCTTC.

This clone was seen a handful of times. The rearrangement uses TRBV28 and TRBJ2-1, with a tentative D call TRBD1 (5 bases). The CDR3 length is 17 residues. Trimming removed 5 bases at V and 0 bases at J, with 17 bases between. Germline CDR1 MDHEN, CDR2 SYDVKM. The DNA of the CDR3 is TGTGCCAGCAGTCCTCCCCGACAGAGCAGCTCCTACAATGAGCAGTTCTTC. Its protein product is CASSPPRQSSSYNEQFF.

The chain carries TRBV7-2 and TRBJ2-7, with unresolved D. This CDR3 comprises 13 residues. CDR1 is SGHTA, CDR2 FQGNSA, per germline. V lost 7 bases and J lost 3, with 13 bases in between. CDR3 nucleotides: TGTGCCAGCACCTTTTCCGGCGACTACGAGCAGTACTTC. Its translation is CASTFSGDYEQYF.

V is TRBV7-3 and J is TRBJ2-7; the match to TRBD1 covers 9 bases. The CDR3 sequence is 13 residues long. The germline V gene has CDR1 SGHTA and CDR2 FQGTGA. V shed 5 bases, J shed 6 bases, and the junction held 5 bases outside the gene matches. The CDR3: CASSQWTGAEQYF. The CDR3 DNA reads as TGTGCCAGCAGCCAATGGACAGGGGCCGAGCAGTACTTC.

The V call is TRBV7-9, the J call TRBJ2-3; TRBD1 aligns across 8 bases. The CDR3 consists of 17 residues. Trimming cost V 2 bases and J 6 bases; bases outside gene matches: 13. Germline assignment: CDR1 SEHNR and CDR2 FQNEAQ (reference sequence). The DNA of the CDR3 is TGTGCCAGCAGCTTATTTCGGACAGGGTCCCCCCGGGATACGCAGTATTTT. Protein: CASSLFRTGSPRDTQYF.

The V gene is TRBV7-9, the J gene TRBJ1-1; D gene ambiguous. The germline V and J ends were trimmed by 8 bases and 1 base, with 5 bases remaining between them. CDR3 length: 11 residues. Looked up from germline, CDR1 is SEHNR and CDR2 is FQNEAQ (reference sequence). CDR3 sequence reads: CASGENTEAFF. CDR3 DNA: TGTGCCAGCGGCGAGAACACTGAAGCTTTCTTT. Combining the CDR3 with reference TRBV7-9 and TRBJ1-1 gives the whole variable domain DTGVSQNPRHKITKRGQNVTFRCDPISEHNRLYWYRQTLGQGPEFLTYFQNEAQLEKSRLLSDRFSAERPKGSFSTLEIQRTEQGDSAMYLCASGENTEAFFGQGTRLTVV.

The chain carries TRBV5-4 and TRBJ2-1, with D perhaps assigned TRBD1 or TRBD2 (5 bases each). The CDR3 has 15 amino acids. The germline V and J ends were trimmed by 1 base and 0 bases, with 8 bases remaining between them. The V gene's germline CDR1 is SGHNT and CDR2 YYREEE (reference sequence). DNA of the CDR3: TGTGCCAGCAGCTTGAAGGGGAGCTCCTACAATGAGCAGTTCTTC. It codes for CASSLKGSSYNEQFF. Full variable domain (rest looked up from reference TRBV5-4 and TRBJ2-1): ETGVTQSPTHLIKTRGQQVTLRCSSQSGHNTVSWYQQALGQGPQFIFQYYREEENGRGNFPPRFSGLQFPNYSSELNVNALELDDSALYLCASSLKGSSYNEQFFGPGTRLTVL.

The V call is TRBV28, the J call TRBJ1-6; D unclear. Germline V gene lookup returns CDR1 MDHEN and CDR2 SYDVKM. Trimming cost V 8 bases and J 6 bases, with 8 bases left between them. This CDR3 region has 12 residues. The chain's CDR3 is CASETVNSPLHF. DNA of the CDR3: TGTGCCAGCGAGACGGTTAATTCACCCCTCCACTTT.

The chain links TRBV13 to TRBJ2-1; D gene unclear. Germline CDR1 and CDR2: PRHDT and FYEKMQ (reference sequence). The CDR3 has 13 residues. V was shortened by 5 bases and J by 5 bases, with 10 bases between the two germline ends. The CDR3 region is CASSRGRNNEQFF. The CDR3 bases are TGTGCCAGCAGCCGTGGACGGAACAATGAGCAGTTCTTC.

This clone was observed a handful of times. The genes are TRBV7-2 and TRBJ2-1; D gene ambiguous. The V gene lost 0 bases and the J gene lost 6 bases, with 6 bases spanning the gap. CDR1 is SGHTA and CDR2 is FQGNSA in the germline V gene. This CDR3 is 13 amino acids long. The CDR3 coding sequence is TGTGCCAGCAGCTTAGCGGGGTCCAATGAGCAGTTCTTC. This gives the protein CASSLAGSNEQFF.